These T cell receptor beta chains were read from a single sample in a study of T cells after yellow fever vaccination. One entry per CDR3 protein results from TCRdb running MiXCR on the 5' RACE reads. The sample lists approximately 350,000 distinct CDR3 sequences, around 10% occurring once. This specimen consisted of PBMCs, obtained on the day of the first yellow fever vaccination. These TCRs come from a man younger than 35 who received the YFV17D yellow fever vaccine. CDR3s include the opening cysteine and the closing phenylalanine or tryptophan. The D gene is left open where the match is weak. Clone size is given for some rows only: seen once, a few or many times, or a class if the clone is expanded.

V gene: TRBV6-1
J gene: TRBJ1-1
clone size: many
D gene: -
CDR3 protein: CASSEWGNGAAIEAFF
CDR3 DNA: TGTGCCAGCAGTGAATGGGGCAACGGGGCGGCAATTGAAGCTTTCTTT

V gene: TRBV20-1
J gene: TRBJ2-1
clone size: many
D gene: TRBD2
CDR3 protein: CSAPGTSGSTYYNEQFF
CDR3 DNA: TGCAGTGCCCCAGGGACTAGCGGGTCCACCTACTACAATGAGCAGTTCTTC

V gene: TRBV20-1
J gene: TRBJ1-1
clone size: -
D gene: -
CDR3 protein: CSVSQGGTEAFF
CDR3 DNA: TGCAGTGTCTCCCAGGGAGGCACTGAAGCTTTCTTT

V gene: TRBV5-1
J gene: TRBJ2-1
clone size: many
D gene: TRBD2
CDR3 protein: CASAAVPGLAYNEQFF
CDR3 DNA: TGCGCCAGCGCAGCCGTACCGGGACTAGCATACAATGAGCAGTTCTTC

V gene: TRBV9
J gene: TRBJ2-5
clone size: once
D gene: TRBD1
CDR3 protein: CASCPGTGALETQYF
CDR3 DNA: TGTGCCAGCTGCCCAGGGACAGGGGCCCTCGAGACCCAGTACTTC

V gene: TRBV12-3/TRBV12-4
J gene: TRBJ1-5
clone size: -
D gene: -
CDR3 protein: CASSWDSAGNQPQHF
CDR3 DNA: TGTGCCAGCAGTTGGGACTCAGCCGGCAATCAGCCCCAGCATTTT

V gene: TRBV13
J gene: TRBJ1-1
clone size: few
D gene: -
CDR3 protein: CASSLDAQNTEAFF
CDR3 DNA: TGTGCCAGCAGCTTAGACGCCCAGAACACTGAAGCTTTCTTT

V gene: TRBV12-3/TRBV12-4
J gene: TRBJ2-1
clone size: many
D gene: TRBD1
CDR3 protein: CASSGTEYNEQFF
CDR3 DNA: TGTGCCAGCAGTGGGACAGAATACAATGAGCAGTTCTTC

V gene: TRBV7-2
J gene: TRBJ2-7
clone size: -
D gene: -
CDR3 protein: CASSLQGKSSYEQYF
CDR3 DNA: TGTGCCAGCAGCCTGCAGGGGAAATCTAGCTACGAGCAGTACTTC

V gene: TRBV6-5
J gene: TRBJ1-6
clone size: -
D gene: -
CDR3 protein: CASSTNPDRNSPLHF
CDR3 DNA: TGTGCCAGCAGTACCAACCCAGATCGGAATTCACCCCTCCACTTT

V gene: TRBV5-1
J gene: TRBJ2-1
clone size: -
D gene: TRBD2
CDR3 protein: CASSPGTSGGAFNEQFF
CDR3 DNA: TGCGCCAGCAGCCCCGGGACTAGCGGGGGGGCATTTAATGAGCAGTTCTTC

V gene: TRBV9
J gene: TRBJ1-6
clone size: few
D gene: -
CDR3 protein: CASAGVVGVPLHF
CDR3 DNA: TGTGCCAGCGCGGGGGTGGTCGGGGTCCCCCTCCACTTT

V gene: TRBV20-1
J gene: TRBJ1-2
clone size: -
D gene: -
CDR3 protein: CSAGPTRGGDYGYTF
CDR3 DNA: TGCAGTGCGGGACCTACCAGGGGAGGAGACTATGGCTACACCTTC

V gene: TRBV12-3/TRBV12-4
J gene: TRBJ1-2
clone size: -
D gene: -
CDR3 protein: CASSLRGLYGYTF
CDR3 DNA: TGTGCCAGCAGTTTACGGGGGCTCTATGGCTACACCTTC

V gene: TRBV7-9
J gene: TRBJ2-5
clone size: many
D gene: -
CDR3 protein: CASSFSMGRNQETQYF
CDR3 DNA: TGTGCCAGCAGCTTCTCGATGGGCAGGAACCAAGAGACCCAGTACTTC

V gene: TRBV2
J gene: TRBJ1-2
clone size: -
D gene: -
CDR3 protein: CASSEQGLGGYTF
CDR3 DNA: TGTGCCAGCAGTGAACAGGGCTTGGGTGGCTACACCTTC

V gene: TRBV28
J gene: TRBJ2-1
clone size: many
D gene: -
CDR3 protein: CASSPRDRETFF
CDR3 DNA: TGTGCCAGCAGTCCCCGAGACCGGGAGACGTTCTTC

V gene: TRBV5-1
J gene: TRBJ2-2
clone size: -
D gene: -
CDR3 protein: CASSLGHDTGELFF
CDR3 DNA: TGCGCCAGCAGCTTGGGCCACGACACCGGGGAGCTGTTTTTT

V gene: TRBV6-5
J gene: TRBJ2-5
clone size: -
D gene: TRBD1
CDR3 protein: CASSSRTGGETQYF
CDR3 DNA: TGTGCCAGCAGTTCCCGGACAGGGGGAGAGACCCAGTACTTC

V gene: TRBV7-3
J gene: TRBJ2-6
clone size: -
D gene: -
CDR3 protein: CASSPVPISGANVLTF
CDR3 DNA: TGTGCCAGCAGCCCGGTCCCGATCTCTGGGGCCAACGTCCTGACTTTC

V gene: TRBV9
J gene: TRBJ2-5
clone size: -
D gene: -
CDR3 protein: CASSVEAGDQYF
CDR3 DNA: TGTGCCAGCAGCGTAGAGGCCGGCGACCAGTACTTC

V gene: TRBV6-2/TRBV6-3
J gene: TRBJ2-6
clone size: -
D gene: -
CDR3 protein: CASSWGGLSGANVLTF
CDR3 DNA: TGTGCCAGCAGTTGGGGAGGACTTTCTGGGGCCAACGTCCTGACTTTC

V gene: TRBV6-5
J gene: TRBJ2-3
clone size: -
D gene: -
CDR3 protein: CASSYYSKDYTQYF
CDR3 DNA: TGTGCCAGCAGTTACTACTCGAAGGATTATACGCAGTATTTT

V gene: TRBV5-1
J gene: TRBJ2-1
clone size: few
D gene: -
CDR3 protein: CASSFFRQGLDEQFF
CDR3 DNA: TGCGCCAGCAGCTTCTTCCGGCAGGGGTTGGATGAGCAGTTCTTC

V gene: TRBV6-5
J gene: TRBJ1-6
clone size: few
D gene: -
CDR3 protein: CASSWGSYYNSPLHF
CDR3 DNA: TGTGCCAGCTCCTGGGGATCGTACTATAATTCACCCCTCCACTTT

V gene: TRBV30
J gene: TRBJ2-7
clone size: few
D gene: -
CDR3 protein: CAWGEAYEQYF
CDR3 DNA: TGTGCCTGGGGCGAAGCCTACGAGCAGTACTTC

V gene: TRBV24-1
J gene: TRBJ2-3
clone size: few
D gene: -
CDR3 protein: CATSDTHGWGSTDTQYF
CDR3 DNA: TGTGCCACCAGTGACACCCACGGGTGGGGAAGCACAGATACGCAGTATTTT

V gene: TRBV20-1
J gene: TRBJ2-5
clone size: -
D gene: TRBD1
CDR3 protein: CSARDRLFQETQYF
CDR3 DNA: TGCAGTGCTCGGGACAGACTATTCCAAGAGACCCAGTACTTC

V gene: TRBV7-8
J gene: TRBJ1-6
clone size: few
D gene: TRBD1
CDR3 protein: CASSPSRGGNSPLHF
CDR3 DNA: TGTGCCAGCAGCCCAAGCAGGGGGGGTAATTCACCCCTCCACTTT

V gene: TRBV7-2
J gene: TRBJ2-7
clone size: few
D gene: -
CDR3 protein: CASSSYGGGEQYF
CDR3 DNA: TGTGCCAGCAGCTCCTATGGGGGCGGCGAGCAGTACTTC

V gene: TRBV4-3
J gene: TRBJ1-3
clone size: -
D gene: -
CDR3 protein: CASSQDPQGGNTIYF
CDR3 DNA: TGCGCCAGCAGCCAAGACCCTCAGGGGGGAAACACCATATATTTT

V gene: TRBV24-1
J gene: TRBJ1-2
clone size: few
D gene: -
CDR3 protein: CATSPQGDYGYTF
CDR3 DNA: TGTGCCACCAGTCCCCAGGGCGACTATGGCTACACCTTC

V gene: TRBV12-5
J gene: TRBJ2-7
clone size: few
D gene: -
CDR3 protein: CASGPDRALNEQYF
CDR3 DNA: TGTGCTAGTGGCCCGGACCGCGCCCTCAACGAGCAGTACTTC

V gene: TRBV5-1
J gene: TRBJ2-5
clone size: few
D gene: TRBD1
CDR3 protein: CASSLEGQGAGETQYF
CDR3 DNA: TGCGCCAGCAGCTTGGAGGGACAGGGGGCCGGAGAGACCCAGTACTTC

V gene: TRBV5-1
J gene: TRBJ2-7
clone size: -
D gene: -
CDR3 protein: CASSLDRDYEQYF
CDR3 DNA: TGCGCCAGCAGCTTGGACAGGGACTACGAGCAGTACTTC

V gene: TRBV7-2
J gene: TRBJ1-3
clone size: few
D gene: -
CDR3 protein: CASSLSGGSSGNTIYF
CDR3 DNA: TGTGCCAGCAGTCTCTCGGGCGGAAGCTCTGGAAACACCATATATTTT

V gene: TRBV7-2
J gene: TRBJ1-2
clone size: few
D gene: -
CDR3 protein: CASSFPPELGYTF
CDR3 DNA: TGTGCCAGCAGCTTTCCCCCCGAATTGGGCTACACCTTC

V gene: TRBV12-3/TRBV12-4
J gene: TRBJ2-5
clone size: -
D gene: TRBD1
CDR3 protein: CASSLMLQGETQYF
CDR3 DNA: TGTGCCAGCAGTCTTATGCTACAGGGGGAGACCCAGTACTTC

V gene: TRBV9
J gene: TRBJ2-3
clone size: few
D gene: -
CDR3 protein: CASSVGSGIDTQYF
CDR3 DNA: TGTGCCAGCAGCGTAGGATCTGGCATAGATACGCAGTATTTT

V gene: TRBV3-1
J gene: TRBJ1-2
clone size: few
D gene: TRBD1
CDR3 protein: CASSPAGTGYGYTF
CDR3 DNA: TGTGCCAGCAGCCCAGCCGGGACAGGGTATGGCTACACCTTC

V gene: TRBV6-2/TRBV6-3
J gene: TRBJ2-7
clone size: few
D gene: TRBD2
CDR3 protein: CASSHTGTNKVQYF
CDR3 DNA: TGTGCCAGCAGTCACACCGGGACTAACAAGGTGCAGTACTTC

V gene: TRBV18
J gene: TRBJ2-5
clone size: -
D gene: TRBD1
CDR3 protein: CASSGPGGRVEETQYF
CDR3 DNA: TGTGCCAGCTCAGGCCCAGGGGGTCGAGTCGAAGAGACCCAGTACTTC

V gene: TRBV12-3/TRBV12-4
J gene: TRBJ2-5
clone size: -
D gene: -
CDR3 protein: CASSPPLQQETQYF
CDR3 DNA: TGTGCCAGCAGCCCCCCCCTACAACAAGAGACCCAGTACTTC

V gene: TRBV6-2/TRBV6-3
J gene: TRBJ2-1
clone size: few
D gene: -
CDR3 protein: CASSSGSANEQFF
CDR3 DNA: TGTGCCAGCAGTTCGGGTAGCGCCAATGAGCAGTTCTTC

V gene: TRBV23-1
J gene: TRBJ2-1
clone size: -
D gene: TRBD2
CDR3 protein: CASSHTERGGCNEQFF
CDR3 DNA: TGCGCCAGCAGTCACACCGAGCGGGGGGGCTGCAATGAGCAGTTCTTC

V gene: TRBV24-1
J gene: TRBJ2-2
clone size: -
D gene: -
CDR3 protein: CATSDIQVHGELFF
CDR3 DNA: TGTGCCACCAGTGATATCCAGGTTCACGGGGAGCTGTTTTTT

V gene: TRBV18
J gene: TRBJ1-6
clone size: -
D gene: -
CDR3 protein: CASSLGGQGGSPLHF
CDR3 DNA: TGTGCCAGCTCCCTCGGGGGGCAGGGAGGATCACCCCTCCACTTT

V gene: TRBV4-1
J gene: TRBJ1-1
clone size: -
D gene: TRBD1
CDR3 protein: CASSQDRPRQGKGGEAFF
CDR3 DNA: TGCGCCAGCAGCCAGGACCGACCCCGACAGGGCAAGGGGGGTGAAGCTTTCTTT

V gene: TRBV2
J gene: TRBJ2-5
clone size: -
D gene: -
CDR3 protein: CASSAPVAETQYF
CDR3 DNA: TGTGCCAGCAGTGCTCCTGTAGCGGAGACCCAGTACTTC

V gene: TRBV28
J gene: TRBJ2-3
clone size: many
D gene: TRBD2
CDR3 protein: CASSGTSGGQDTQYF
CDR3 DNA: TGTGCCAGCAGCGGGACTAGCGGGGGACAAGATACGCAGTATTTT